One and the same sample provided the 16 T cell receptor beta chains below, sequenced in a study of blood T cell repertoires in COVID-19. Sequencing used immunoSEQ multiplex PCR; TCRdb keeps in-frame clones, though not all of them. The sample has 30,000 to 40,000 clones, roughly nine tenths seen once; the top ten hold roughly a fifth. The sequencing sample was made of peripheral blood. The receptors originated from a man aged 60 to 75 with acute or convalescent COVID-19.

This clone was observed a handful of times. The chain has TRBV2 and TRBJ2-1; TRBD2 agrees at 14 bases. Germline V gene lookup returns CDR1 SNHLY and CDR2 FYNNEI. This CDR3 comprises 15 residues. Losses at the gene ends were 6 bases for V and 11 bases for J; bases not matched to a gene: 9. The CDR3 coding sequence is TGTGCCAGCAGCGCCGGGACTAGCGGGAGCCAAAAGCAGTTCTTC. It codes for CASSAGTSGSQKQFF.

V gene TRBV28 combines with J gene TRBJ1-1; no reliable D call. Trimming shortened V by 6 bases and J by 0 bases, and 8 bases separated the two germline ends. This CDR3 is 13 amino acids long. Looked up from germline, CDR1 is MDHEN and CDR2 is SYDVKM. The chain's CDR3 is CASSPTVNTEAFF. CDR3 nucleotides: TGTGCCAGCAGCCCAACAGTGAACACTGAAGCTTTCTTT.

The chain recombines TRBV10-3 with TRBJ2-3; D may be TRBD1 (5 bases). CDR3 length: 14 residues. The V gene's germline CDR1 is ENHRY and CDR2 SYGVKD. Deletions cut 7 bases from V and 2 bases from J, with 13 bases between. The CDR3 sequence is CAITMNGATDTQYF. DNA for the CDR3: TGTGCCATCACCATGAATGGGGCCACAGATACGCAGTATTTT.

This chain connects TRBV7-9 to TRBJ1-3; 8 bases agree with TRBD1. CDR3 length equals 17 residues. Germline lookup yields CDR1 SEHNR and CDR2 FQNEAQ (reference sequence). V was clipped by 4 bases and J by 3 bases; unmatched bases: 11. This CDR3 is CASSSMADDRGGNTIYF. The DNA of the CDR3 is TGTGCCAGCAGCTCAATGGCAGATGACAGGGGTGGAAACACCATATATTTT.

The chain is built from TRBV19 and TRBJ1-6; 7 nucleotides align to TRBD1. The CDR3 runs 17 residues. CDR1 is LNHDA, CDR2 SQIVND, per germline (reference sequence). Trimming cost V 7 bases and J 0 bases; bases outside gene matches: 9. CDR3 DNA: TGTGCCAGTAACCAGCCGGGACAGAGCTCCTATAATTCACCCCTCCACTTT. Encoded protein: CASNQPGQSSYNSPLHF.

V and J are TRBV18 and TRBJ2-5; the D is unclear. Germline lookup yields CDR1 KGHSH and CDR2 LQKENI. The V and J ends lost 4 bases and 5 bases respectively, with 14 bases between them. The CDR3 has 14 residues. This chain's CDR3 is CASSRMGNFETQYF. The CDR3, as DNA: TGTGCCAGCTCACGGATGGGCAATTTTGAGACCCAGTACTTC.

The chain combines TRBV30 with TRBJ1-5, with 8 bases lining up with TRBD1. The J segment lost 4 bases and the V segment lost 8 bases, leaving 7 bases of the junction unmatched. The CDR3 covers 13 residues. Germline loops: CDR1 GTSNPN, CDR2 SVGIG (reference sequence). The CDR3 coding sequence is TGTGCCACCGACAGGGGAAGTAATCAGCCCCAGCATTTT. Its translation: CATDRGSNQPQHF.

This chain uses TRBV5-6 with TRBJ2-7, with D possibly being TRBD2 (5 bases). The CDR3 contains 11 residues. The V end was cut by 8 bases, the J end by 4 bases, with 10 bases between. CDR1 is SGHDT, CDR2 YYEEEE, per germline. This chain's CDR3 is CASGSGYEQYF. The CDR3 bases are TGTGCCAGTGGGAGTGGGTACGAGCAGTACTTC.

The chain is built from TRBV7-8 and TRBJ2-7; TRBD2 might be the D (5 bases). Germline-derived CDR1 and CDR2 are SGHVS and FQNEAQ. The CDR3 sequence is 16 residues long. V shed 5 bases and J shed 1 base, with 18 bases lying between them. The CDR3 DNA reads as TGTGCCAGCAGCCATGAAGTTCGGGAACCTTCCTACGAGCAGTACTTC. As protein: CASSHEVREPSYEQYF.

The CDR3 DNA follows: TGTGCCATCAGTGATAGGGGTCAGCCCCAGCATTTT. It yields the protein CAISDRGQPQHF. This chain joins TRBV10-3 and TRBJ1-5; D perhaps matches TRBD1 (5 bases). The CDR3 has 12 residues. Germline V gene lookup returns CDR1 ENHRY and CDR2 SYGVKD. Trimming took 3 bases from V and 6 from J, leaving 6 bases between them.

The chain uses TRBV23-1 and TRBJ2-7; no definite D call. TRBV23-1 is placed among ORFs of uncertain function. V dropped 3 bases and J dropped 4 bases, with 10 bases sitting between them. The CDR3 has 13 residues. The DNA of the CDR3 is TGCGCCAGCAGTCACTTCCGGAGTTACGAGCAGTACTTC. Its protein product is CASSHFRSYEQYF.

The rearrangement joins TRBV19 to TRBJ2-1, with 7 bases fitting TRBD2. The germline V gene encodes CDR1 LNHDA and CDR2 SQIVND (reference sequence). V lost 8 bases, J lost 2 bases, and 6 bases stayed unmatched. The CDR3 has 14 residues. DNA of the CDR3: TGTGCCAGTGGACGGGAGGACGCCTACAATGAGCAGTTCTTC. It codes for CASGREDAYNEQFF.

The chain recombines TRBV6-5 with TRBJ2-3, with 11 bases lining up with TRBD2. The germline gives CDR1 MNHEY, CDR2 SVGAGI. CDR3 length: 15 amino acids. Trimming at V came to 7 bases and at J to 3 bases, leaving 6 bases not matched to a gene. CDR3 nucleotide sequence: TGTGCCAGCACTCAACTAGCGGGAGTTACAGATACGCAGTATTTT. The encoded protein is CASTQLAGVTDTQYF.

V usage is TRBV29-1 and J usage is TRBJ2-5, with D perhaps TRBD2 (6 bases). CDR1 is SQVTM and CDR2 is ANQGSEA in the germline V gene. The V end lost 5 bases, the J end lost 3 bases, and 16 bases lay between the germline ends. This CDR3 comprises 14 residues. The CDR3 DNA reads TGCAGCGTTATTAGGATAGCGGTAAAAGAGACCCAGTACTTC. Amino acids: CSVIRIAVKETQYF.

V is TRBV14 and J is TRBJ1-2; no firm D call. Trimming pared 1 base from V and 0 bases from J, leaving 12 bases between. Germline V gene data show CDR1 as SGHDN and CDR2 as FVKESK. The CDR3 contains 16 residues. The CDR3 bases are TGTGCCAGCAGCCAAGCCCGGCCGGGGTCTAACTATGGCTACACCTTC. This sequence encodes CASSQARPGSNYGYTF.

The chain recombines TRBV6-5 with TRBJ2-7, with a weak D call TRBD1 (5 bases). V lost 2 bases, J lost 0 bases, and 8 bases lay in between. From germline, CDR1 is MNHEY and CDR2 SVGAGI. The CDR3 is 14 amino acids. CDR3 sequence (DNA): TGTGCCAGCAGTTACAAAGACAGCTCCTACGAGCAGTACGTC. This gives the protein CASSYKDSSYEQYV.